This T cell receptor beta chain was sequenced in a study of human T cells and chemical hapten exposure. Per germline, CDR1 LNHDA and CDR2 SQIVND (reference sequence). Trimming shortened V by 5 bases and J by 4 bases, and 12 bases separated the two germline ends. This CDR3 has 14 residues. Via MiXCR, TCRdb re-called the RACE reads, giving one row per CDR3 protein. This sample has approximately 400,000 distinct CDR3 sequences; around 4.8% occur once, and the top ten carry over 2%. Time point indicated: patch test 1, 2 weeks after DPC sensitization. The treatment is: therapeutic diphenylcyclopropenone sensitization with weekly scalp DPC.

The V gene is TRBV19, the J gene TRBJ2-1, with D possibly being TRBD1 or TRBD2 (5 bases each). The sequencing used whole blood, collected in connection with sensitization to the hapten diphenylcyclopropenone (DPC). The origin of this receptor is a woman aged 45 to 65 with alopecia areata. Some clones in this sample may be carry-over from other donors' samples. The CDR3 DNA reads TGTGCCAGTAGTCGAGGGGACCATTACAATGAGCAGTTCTTC. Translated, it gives CASSRGDHYNEQFF.